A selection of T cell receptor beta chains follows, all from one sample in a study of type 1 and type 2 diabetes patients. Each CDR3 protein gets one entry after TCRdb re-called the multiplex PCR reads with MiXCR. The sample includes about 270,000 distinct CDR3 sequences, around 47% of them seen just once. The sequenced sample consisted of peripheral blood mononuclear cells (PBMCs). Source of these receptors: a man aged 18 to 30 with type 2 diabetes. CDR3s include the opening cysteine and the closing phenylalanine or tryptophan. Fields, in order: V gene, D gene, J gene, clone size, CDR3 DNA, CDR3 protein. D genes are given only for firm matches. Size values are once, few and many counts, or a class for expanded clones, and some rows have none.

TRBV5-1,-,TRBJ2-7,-,TGTGCCAGCAGCTTGCATGGGGTGATCGGCGACGAGCAGTACTTC,CASSLHGVIGDEQYF
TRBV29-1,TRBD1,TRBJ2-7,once,TGCAGCGTTGATGAGACAGGGGGCGAGTCCGACGAGCAGTACTTC,CSVDETGGESDEQYF
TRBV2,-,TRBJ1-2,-,TGTGCCAGCAGTTTTAAGGAGAGTGGACCCTATGGCTACACCTTC,CASSFKESGPYGYTF
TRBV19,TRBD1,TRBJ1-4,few,TGTGCCAGTAGTATCCAGGGGGTGGATGAAAAACTGTTTTTT,CASSIQGVDEKLFF
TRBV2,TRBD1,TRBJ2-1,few,TGTGCCAGCGCACACCCCCGGGACAGCAGCTCCTACAATGAGCAGTTCTTC,CASAHPRDSSSYNEQFF
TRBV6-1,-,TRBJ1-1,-,TGTGCCAGCAGTGAAGGAGATGAGAACACTGAAGCTTTCTTT,CASSEGDENTEAFF
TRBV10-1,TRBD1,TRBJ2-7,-,TGCGCCAGCAGTGAGTCCGGGACAGGGGTCTACGAGCAGTACTTC,CASSESGTGVYEQYF
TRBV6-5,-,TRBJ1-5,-,TGTGCCAGCAGAGGGGTTGGGGATCAGCCCCAGCATTTT,CASRGVGDQPQHF
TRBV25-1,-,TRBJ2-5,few,TGTGCCAGCAGTGAATATATGCCGAGGGCAGGAAAGACCCAGTACTTC,CASSEYMPRAGKTQYF
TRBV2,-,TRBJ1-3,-,TGTGCCAGCAACAAAGACCCGGACTCTGGAAACACCATATATTTT,CASNKDPDSGNTIYF
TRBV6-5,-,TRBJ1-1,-,TGTGCCAGCAGTTACGGCCAGCAAGCTTTCTTT,CASSYGQQAFF
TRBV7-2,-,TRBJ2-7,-,TGTGCCAGCAGCTTAGTGCCGGGGGTTGTACCGGGAAAATACGAGCAGTACTTC,CASSLVPGVVPGKYEQYF
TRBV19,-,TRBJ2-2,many,TGTGCCAGTAGTATGACCGACACCGGGGAGCTGTTTTTT,CASSMTDTGELFF
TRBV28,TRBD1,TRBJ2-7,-,TGTGCCAGCAGTATACAGGGGTTAACCTACGAGCAGTACTTC,CASSIQGLTYEQYF
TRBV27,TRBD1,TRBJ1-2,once,TGTGCCAGCAGTTTAGGGACAGTCCTATACTATGGCTACACCTTC,CASSLGTVLYYGYTF
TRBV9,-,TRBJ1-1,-,TGTGCCAGCAGCGTAGATCCGGGGAGGAACACTGAAGCTTTCTTT,CASSVDPGRNTEAFF
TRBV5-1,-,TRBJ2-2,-,TGCGCCAGCAGCTTCGGGGGCGATCTGGGCACCGGGGAGCTGTTTTTT,CASSFGGDLGTGELFF
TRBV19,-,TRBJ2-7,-,TGTGCCAGTAGTATATCGGACTTTCCCTACGAGCAGTACTTC,CASSISDFPYEQYF
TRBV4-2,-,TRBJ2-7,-,TGTGCCAGCAGCTTAGCATCGCTAACCCTCTCCTACGAGCAGTACTTC,CASSLASLTLSYEQYF
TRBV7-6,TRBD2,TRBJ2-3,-,TGTGCTAGCAGCTCCTCTAGCGGGGGGGCGACAGATACGCAGTATTTT,CASSSSSGGATDTQYF
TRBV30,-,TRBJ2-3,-,TGTGCCTGGAGTGCTTTGCGGTCTGGTACGCAGTATTTT,CAWSALRSGTQYF
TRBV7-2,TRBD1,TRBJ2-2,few,TGTGCCAGCAGCGGGCAACCGGGACAGGGGAGTACCGGGGAGCTGTTTTTT,CASSGQPGQGSTGELFF
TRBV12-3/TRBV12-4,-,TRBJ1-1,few,TGTGCCAGCGGGGACGACAGACTGAACACTGAAGCTTTCTTT,CASGDDRLNTEAFF
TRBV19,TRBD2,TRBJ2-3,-,TGTGCCAGTAGTCGGCCCCAGACGGGAGGAATGACAGATACGCAGTATTTT,CASSRPQTGGMTDTQYF